This T cell receptor beta chain was sequenced for a study of blood T cell repertoires in COVID-19. On the study more broadly: Some COVID-19 samples were acute and others convalescent; all came from the United States, Italy and Spain. Sample material is recorded as cDNA or gDNA derived from T cells, B-cell-depleted T cells, or PBMCs.

Study processing details: Scientists estimated how many nucleated cells there were by amplifying reference gene primers. Measured with immunoSEQ multiplex PCR; TCRdb has only the in-frame clones, and not every one. The DNA was the basis for D and trimming; V, J and clone size are from that table. The sample shows 65,000 to 90,000 clones, 80% to 85% of them seen only once. CDR3 size: 16 residues. Trimming stripped 1 base from V and 4 bases from J, with 18 bases between. CDR1 is SGHDT, CDR2 YYEEEE, per germline. The clonotype was recovered from a human donor in a cohort sampled during active COVID-19. Material for sequencing was peripheral blood. V is TRBV5-6 and J is TRBJ2-7; tentatively, D is TRBD1 (6 bases). CDR3 loop: CASSLIDRGHLYEQYF. CDR3 nucleotides: TGTGCCAGCAGCTTGATCGATAGGGGACACCTTTACGAGCAGTACTTC.